Each of the 14 T cell receptor beta chains below was sequenced from the same sample in a study of shared clonotypes between healthy human individuals. Profiled with immunoSEQ multiplex PCR; TCRdb holds only in-frame clones, not every one. The sample shows some 580,000 clones, about 96% of them seen only once. The sequencing input was naive CD4+ T cells sorted from blood. Stated subset: CD45RA+ positively selected. These receptors originate from a woman younger than 45 in good health.

The rearrangement links TRBV29-1 to TRBJ2-5, with 9 bases lining up with TRBD2. The better agreement between TRBJ2-7 and the DNA end casts doubt on the J call. Germline CDR1 reads SQVTM; CDR2 reads ANQGSEA. The CDR3 covers 13 residues. The CDR3 DNA follows: TGCAGCGTGGGGCGGGAGGGTTCCTACGAGCAGTACTTC. Protein sequence: CSVGREGSYEQYF.

This rearrangement joins TRBV19 to TRBJ2-2; 8 bases align to TRBD1. This CDR3 comprises 15 residues. The germline CDR1 and CDR2 sequences are LNHDA and SQIVND (reference sequence). V trimming: 6 bases; J trimming: 0 bases; junction bases outside the gene matches: 3. This CDR3 is CASRPQGANTGELFF. As DNA, the CDR3 is TGTGCCAGTAGACCACAGGGGGCGAACACCGGGGAGCTGTTTTTT. The whole variable domain, remainder taken from reference TRBV19 and TRBJ2-2, is DGGITQSPKYLFRKEGQNVTLSCEQNLNHDAMYWYRQDPGQGLRLIYYSQIVNDFQKGDIAEGYSVSREKKESFPLTVTSAQKNPTAFYLCASRPQGANTGELFFGEGSRLTVL.

The V and J genes are TRBV27 and TRBJ2-1, with 10 bases that match TRBD2. This CDR3 comprises 20 residues. Trimming removed 3 bases from V and 0 bases from J; junction bases left unmatched: 14. Germline loops: CDR1 MNHEY, CDR2 SMNVEV (reference sequence). This CDR3 is CASSLSGLAEVPSSYNEQFF. CDR3 nucleotide sequence: TGTGCCAGCAGTTTGAGTGGACTAGCGGAAGTCCCGAGCTCCTACAATGAGCAGTTCTTC.

V gene TRBV19 combines with J gene TRBJ2-3; D call uncertain. Germline CDR1 and CDR2: LNHDA and SQIVND (reference sequence). Trimming took off 3 bases at V and 4 bases at J, with 8 bases between the two ends. The length of the CDR3 is 13 residues. The CDR3 nucleotides are TGTGCCAGTAGTATCGTTAGGGCAGATACGCAGTATTTT. It encodes CASSIVRADTQYF.

The chain uses TRBV6-4 and TRBJ2-1; TRBD2 agrees at 12 bases. CDR1 is MRHNA, CDR2 SNTAGT, per germline. With V trimmed by 7 bases and J by 9 bases, 7 bases remained unmatched. There are 14 residues in the CDR3. CDR3 in DNA: TGTGCCAGCACCGGGACTAGCGGGTCGTGTGAGCAGTTCTTC. Protein: CASTGTSGSCEQFF.

The chain recombines TRBV6-4 with TRBJ2-1; D is undetermined. Trimming stripped 2 bases from V and 7 bases from J, with 12 bases between. CDR3 length: 14 residues. Germline CDR1 MRHNA, CDR2 SNTAGT. The CDR3 bases are TGTGCCAGCAGTGACGGCCTAGAAATGAATGAGCAGTTCTTC. Residues: CASSDGLEMNEQFF.

The genes are TRBV4-1 and TRBJ2-5; tentative D call: TRBD2 (5 bases). V lost 1 base and J 9 bases, leaving 12 bases between the germline ends. There are 13 residues in the CDR3. Germline V gene data show CDR1 as MGHRA and CDR2 as YSYEKL. CDR3 protein: CASSQVLAWPQYF. The CDR3 DNA follows: TGCGCCAGCAGCCAAGTTTTAGCGTGGCCCCAGTACTTC.

V is TRBV7-9 and J is TRBJ1-2; 9 bases are a match to TRBD1. Losses at the gene ends were 5 bases for V and 2 bases for J; bases not matched to a gene: 6. This CDR3 is built from 15 residues. CDR1 is SEHNR and CDR2 is FQNEAQ in the germline V gene (reference sequence). The CDR3 coding sequence is TGTGCCAGCAGCCCTTACGGGACAGGGAACTATGGCTACACCTTC. As protein: CASSPYGTGNYGYTF.

The J gene is TRBJ2-7, the V gene TRBV30; 11 bases line up with TRBD1. After removal of 3 bases from V and 3 bases from J, the junction contained 4 bases not matched to a gene. In germline, CDR1 is GTSNPN, CDR2 SVGIG (reference sequence). This CDR3 spans 14 amino acids. The CDR3 region has the DNA TGTGCCTGGAGCCCCGGGACAGGGGGCTACGAGCAGTACTTC. This translates into CAWSPGTGGYEQYF.

The rearrangement joins TRBV10-3 to TRBJ2-6; tentative D call: TRBD1 (6 bases). V dropped 7 bases and J dropped 4 bases, with 11 bases sitting between them. Germline V gene sequence: CDR1 ENHRY, CDR2 SYGVKD. The CDR3 is 14 amino acids. The CDR3, as DNA: TGTGCCATCATGGACAGCTCAGGGGCCAACGTCCTGACTTTC. Its protein product is CAIMDSSGANVLTF.

With regard to this clone: The sample has other DNA sequences that encode this CDR3 too. The chain employs TRBV27 and TRBJ2-5; D gene uncertain. There are 13 residues in the CDR3. Germline V gene sequence: CDR1 MNHEY, CDR2 SMNVEV (reference sequence). Between the trimmed V and J ends, which lost 3 bases and 0 bases, there was a span of 5 bases. The CDR3, as DNA: TGTGCCAGCAGTTTCACGTACCAAGAGACCCAGTACTTC. It is translated as CASSFTYQETQYF.

The rearrangement joins TRBV4-1 to TRBJ1-2; 7 nucleotides match TRBD1. CDR1 is MGHRA and CDR2 is YSYEKL in the germline V gene. The CDR3 has 13 amino acids. V lost 4 bases, J lost 9 bases, and 8 bases stayed unmatched. The CDR3 reads CASSRLPGQSYTF. The CDR3 DNA follows: TGCGCCAGCAGCCGCCTTCCGGGACAGAGCTACACCTTC.

The chain couples TRBV19 to TRBJ2-7, with D perhaps TRBD1 or TRBD2 (5 bases each). CDR1 LNHDA and CDR2 SQIVND come from the germline V gene (reference sequence). The V gene lost 10 bases and the J gene lost 2 bases, with 18 bases spanning the gap. The CDR3 sequence is 14 residues long. The CDR3 sequence is CATQQDLPPYEQYF. The CDR3 nucleotides read TGTGCCACCCAACAGGACTTACCCCCCTACGAGCAGTACTTC.

V is TRBV5-4 and J is TRBJ1-3, with a possible D match to TRBD1 (5 bases). CDR1 SGHNT and CDR2 YYREEE come from the germline V gene (reference sequence). Trimming took 7 bases from V and 2 from J, leaving 13 bases between them. There are 14 residues in the CDR3. The DNA of the CDR3 is TGTGCCAGCGGGGCCGGGGGGGCTGGAAACACCATATATTTT. Amino acids: CASGAGGAGNTIYF.